A selection of T cell receptor beta chains follows, all from one sample in a study of blood T cell repertoires in COVID-19. Profiling relied on immunoSEQ multiplex PCR, and the TCRdb table lists in-frame clones only, not all of them. This table holds 310,000 or so clones, 85% to 90% found once. The sequencing sample was made of PBMCs or T cells enriched from blood (not recorded which). These TCRs come from a woman between 18 and 29 years old with acute COVID-19. CDR3s include the opening cysteine and the closing phenylalanine or tryptophan. A D gene is named only where the DNA matches it firmly. Clone size, where shown, is once, few, many, or a class for clones that have expanded.

V	J	D	size	CDR3	DNA
TRBV6-4	TRBJ2-7	TRBD1	.	CASSNRPGQRGYEQYF	TGTGCCAGCAGTAATCGACCGGGACAGAGGGGCTACGAGCAGTACTTC
TRBV14	TRBJ1-2	TRBD1	.	CASSQGSGGAYGYTF	TGTGCCAGCAGCCAAGGGTCAGGGGGCGCCTATGGCTACACCTTC
TRBV28	TRBJ2-4	TRBD2	.	CASSLAGGPNIQYF	TGTGCCAGCAGTTTAGCGGGAGGGCCCAACATTCAGTACTTC
TRBV7-9	TRBJ2-2	TRBD1	.	CASRPAARTGFTGELFF	TGTGCCAGCAGGCCCGCCGCCAGGACAGGTTTCACCGGGGAGCTGTTTTTT
TRBV24-1	TRBJ2-3	.	.	CATSDLSGDGTDTQYF	TGTGCCACCAGTGATTTGTCAGGGGACGGCACAGATACGCAGTATTTT
TRBV12-5	TRBJ2-1	TRBD2	.	CASGLVVHQLAGAGEQFF	TGTGCTAGTGGTTTGGTAGTACACCAACTAGCGGGGGCGGGTGAGCAGTTCTTC
TRBV27	TRBJ2-7	TRBD2	.	CASQLASGRHEQYF	TGTGCCAGCCAGCTTGCTAGCGGGAGACACGAGCAGTACTTC
TRBV27	TRBJ1-2	TRBD1	.	CASGDRGSGNYGYTF	TGTGCCAGCGGAGACAGGGGGTCAGGGAACTATGGCTACACCTTC
TRBV20-1	TRBJ1-2	TRBD1	.	CSATGNYGYTF	TGCAGTGCGACAGGGAACTATGGCTACACCTTC
TRBV21-1	TRBJ1-2	.	few	CASSEPRDRGSYGYTF	TGTGCCAGCAGCGAGCCGCGGGACAGGGGGTCGTATGGCTACACCTTC
TRBV24-1	TRBJ1-2	.	.	CATSDWAGRHGYTF	TGTGCCACCAGTGATTGGGCAGGCCGGCATGGCTACACCTTC
TRBV9	TRBJ1-2	TRBD1	.	CASSARQGDPYYGYTF	TGTGCCAGCAGCGCCCGACAGGGAGATCCCTACTATGGCTACACCTTC
TRBV4-3	TRBJ1-2	.	.	CASSQGGTHRAF	TGCGCCAGCAGCCAAGGTGGGACACACCGCGCCTTC
TRBV11-3	TRBJ2-2	TRBD1	.	CASSLGTGPGELFF	TGTGCCAGCAGCTTAGGGACAGGGCCCGGGGAGCTGTTTTTT
TRBV9	TRBJ1-4	.	.	CASSPRGGDVNEKLFF	TGTGCCAGCAGCCCCAGGGGAGGGGATGTGAATGAAAAACTGTTTTTT
TRBV10-2	TRBJ2-2	.	.	CATKQDRPNTGELFF	TGCGCCACCAAGCAGGATCGCCCGAACACCGGGGAGCTGTTTTTT
TRBV5-1	TRBJ1-6	.	.	CASSLESGYNSPLHF	TGCGCCAGCAGCTTGGAATCAGGTTATAATTCACCCCTCCACTTT
TRBV5-1	TRBJ1-1	TRBD1	.	CASSLQGETEAFF	TGCGCCAGCAGCTTACAGGGGGAAACTGAAGCTTTCTTT
TRBV18	TRBJ1-1	TRBD1	once	CASSQDRDTEAFF	TGTGCCAGCTCACAGGACAGGGACACTGAAGCTTTCTTT
TRBV19	TRBJ1-5	.	.	CASTGIGSQPQHF	TGTGCCAGTACGGGAATAGGGAGTCAGCCCCAGCATTTT
TRBV29-1	TRBJ2-5	.	once	CSADSGGGQTQYF	TGCAGCGCCGACTCAGGCGGGGGCCAGACCCAGTACTTC
TRBV7-9	TRBJ1-6	.	.	CASSLGDSPLHF	TGTGCCAGCAGCTTAGGCGATTCACCCCTCCACTTT
TRBV6-5	TRBJ1-2	TRBD1	.	CASSNRQGWDYGYTF	TGTGCCAGCAGTAACCGACAGGGATGGGACTATGGCTACACCTTC
TRBV7-8	TRBJ2-7	TRBD2	.	CASSFAGLAGVPYSYEQYF	TGTGCCAGCAGCTTCGCCGGACTAGCGGGAGTCCCCTACTCCTACGAGCAGTACTTC
TRBV7-2	TRBJ2-1	.	.	CASSRPGESSYNEQFF	TGTGCCAGCAGTCGTCCCGGGGAGAGCTCCTACAATGAGCAGTTCTTC
TRBV18	TRBJ1-2	.	.	CASSPYEGVYTF	TGTGCCAGCTCCCCATACGAGGGCGTCTACACCTTC
TRBV5-5	TRBJ2-7	.	.	CASSFTYEQYF	TGTGCCAGCAGCTTCACCTACGAGCAGTACTTC
TRBV9	TRBJ2-1	.	.	CASSVDPSSYNEQFF	TGTGCCAGCAGCGTAGACCCGAGCTCCTACAATGAGCAGTTCTTC
TRBV3-1/TRBV3-2	TRBJ2-7	.	.	CASSQGRVFYEQYF	TGTGCCAGCAGCCAAGGACGGGTCTTCTACGAGCAGTACTTC
TRBV4-2	TRBJ1-1	.	.	CASSQELGGVNTEAFF	TGTGCCAGCAGCCAAGAACTCGGGGGGGTTAACACTGAAGCTTTCTTT
TRBV6-5	TRBJ2-3	TRBD2	.	CASRRLAVTDTQYF	TGTGCCAGCCGAAGACTAGCGGTCACAGATACGCAGTATTTT
TRBV27	TRBJ2-5	.	.	CASSPGTNQETQYF	TGTGCCAGCAGTCCAGGGACAAACCAAGAGACCCAGTACTTC
TRBV6-5	TRBJ2-2	.	.	CASSYLGGLNTGELFF	TGTGCCAGCAGTTACCTAGGAGGGCTGAACACCGGGGAGCTGTTTTTT
TRBV24-1	TRBJ2-2	.	.	CATSVGAVNTGELFF	TGTGCCACCAGTGTAGGGGCAGTGAACACCGGGGAGCTGTTTTTT
TRBV18	TRBJ1-5	TRBD1	.	CASSPGTDNQPQHF	TGTGCCAGCTCACCCGGGACAGACAATCAGCCCCAGCATTTT
TRBV24-1	TRBJ2-2	TRBD2	.	CATSDPTSGSVGELFF	TGTGCCACCAGTGACCCGACTAGCGGGAGTGTCGGGGAGCTGTTTTTT
TRBV10-1	TRBJ2-1	.	.	CASIKDSRYNDQFF	TGCGCCAGCATCAAGGACTCCCGGTACAATGATCAGTTCTTC
TRBV7-9	TRBJ1-4	TRBD1	few	CASSSQGANEKLFF	TGTGCCAGCAGCTCACAGGGGGCAAATGAAAAACTGTTTTTT
TRBV7-3	TRBJ2-7	.	.	CASSLGAVPPYEQYF	TGTGCCAGCAGCCTTGGGGCGGTCCCACCCTACGAGCAGTACTTC
TRBV5-1	TRBJ2-7	.	.	CASTLSGSYEQYF	TGCGCCAGCACCCTTAGCGGATCCTACGAGCAGTACTTC
TRBV5-1	TRBJ1-4	.	.	CASSNKQGIVGEKLFF	TGCGCCAGCAGCAACAAACAGGGAATCGTGGGCGAAAAACTGTTTTTT
TRBV24-1	TRBJ1-2	.	.	CATSDSRGASYGYTF	TGTGCCACCAGTGACTCCCGGGGGGCTTCCTATGGCTACACCTTC
TRBV2	TRBJ2-5	TRBD1	.	CASSRTGDYQETQYF	TGTGCCAGCTCCCGGACAGGGGATTACCAAGAGACCCAGTACTTC
TRBV9	TRBJ2-1	TRBD2	.	CASSALAGGYNEQFF	TGTGCCAGCAGCGCACTAGCGGGAGGATACAATGAGCAGTTCTTC